The 31 T cell receptor beta chains presented below share a single source sample, sequenced in a study of CD8 T cells in ankylosing spondylitis. One entry per CDR3 protein, called by TCRdb with MiXCR from the 5' RACE reads. The table records more than 400,000 distinct CDR3 sequences, roughly 5.2% of them present only once. No cognate antigen is known for these TCRs. Findings of the study overall: A TCR beta motif made of several highly homologous variants seemed typical of ankylosing spondylitis blood.

Source material: blood, either unsorted or a sorted T cell fraction (not recorded which). These receptors were taken from a male donor with ankylosing spondylitis.

In its sample, this clonotype was seen a few times. The rearrangement joins TRBV3-1 to TRBJ2-7; D is possibly TRBD1 (6 bases). Germline V gives CDR1 LGHDT, CDR2 YNNKEL (reference sequence). The CDR3 sequence is 14 residues long. V lost 2 bases to trimming and J lost 3 bases, with 11 bases between them. The CDR3 nucleotides are TGTGCCAGCAGCCAAAGTGGGGGCCGCTACGAGCAGTACTTC. Its translation: CASSQSGGRYEQYF.

The chain uses TRBV6-1 and TRBJ1-5, with D possibly matching TRBD1 (6 bases). The CDR3 loop spans 15 amino acids. Trimming took off 5 bases at V and 1 base at J, with 12 bases between the two ends. CDR1 is MNHNS and CDR2 is SASEGT in the germline V gene. The CDR3 region has the DNA TGTGCCAGCAGTCAGATCACAGGGAGCAATCAGCCCCAGCATTTT. This translates into CASSQITGSNQPQHF.

This clonotype was observed at least ten times. The V and J genes are TRBV20-1 and TRBJ2-1; D is uncertain. The CDR3 consists of 13 residues. V lost 2 bases, J lost 4 bases, and 9 bases lay in between. Looked up from germline, CDR1 is DFQATT and CDR2 is SNEGSKA (reference sequence). DNA for the CDR3: TGCAGTGCTAGACGCCAATTATACAATGAGCAGTTCTTC. Its protein product is CSARRQLYNEQFF.

This clonotype was seen ten or more times. The chain is built from TRBV12-3 or TRBV12-4 and TRBJ2-3, with a tentative D call TRBD2 (5 bases). The CDR3 consists of 14 residues. Trimming cost V 5 bases and J 1 base, with 10 bases left between them. CDR3 loop: CASSGSRRTDTQYF. In DNA form, the CDR3 reads TGTGCCAGCAGTGGGAGCAGACGCACAGATACGCAGTATTTT.

This clonotype has a count of ten or more. The chain couples TRBV18 to TRBJ1-2; 7 nucleotides match TRBD1. The germline V gene has CDR1 KGHSH and CDR2 LQKENI. The CDR3 is 13 amino acids. Trimming cost V 6 bases and J 6 bases; bases outside gene matches: 7. The CDR3 DNA follows: TGTGCCAGCTCCCGCAATACAGGGGATGGCTACACCTTC. Its protein product is CASSRNTGDGYTF.

This clonotype was picked up a small number of times. A read error may be the cause here, since a much bigger clone is one base away. This chain links TRBV27 with TRBJ2-5; 7 bases align to TRBD2. The junction had 7 bases not matched to a gene; V was cut back by 2 bases and J by 7 bases. This CDR3 is built from 14 residues. Germline V gene sequence: CDR1 MNHEY, CDR2 SMNVEV (reference sequence). The CDR3 loop is CASSLGREVGTQYF. In nucleotides, the CDR3 is TGTGCCAGCAGTTTAGGTCGGGAGGTGGGGACCCAGTACTTC.

This clonotype was counted many times. The V call is TRBV20-1, the J call TRBJ2-1; no clear D gene. Per the germline V gene, CDR1 is DFQATT and CDR2 is SNEGSKA (reference sequence). V lost 2 bases, J lost 0 bases, and 8 bases lay in between. CDR3 length: 14 amino acids. The CDR3 DNA reads as TGCAGTGCTAGAAAGGGCAGCTCCTACAATGAGCAGTTCTTC. It is translated as CSARKGSSYNEQFF.

At least ten counts were recorded for this clonotype. The chain uses TRBV5-1 and TRBJ2-1; 9 nucleotides agree with TRBD1. The J segment lost 8 bases and the V segment lost 0 bases, leaving 9 bases of the junction unmatched. The CDR3 extends over 16 amino acids. Germline V gene lookup returns CDR1 SGHRS and CDR2 YFSETQ. CDR3 nucleotide sequence: TGCGCCAGCAGCTTGGAGTGGGACAGGGTGGTGGATGAGCAGTTCTTC. This encodes CASSLEWDRVVDEQFF. Combining the CDR3 with reference TRBV5-1 and TRBJ2-1 gives the whole variable domain KAGVTQTPRYLIKTRGQQVTLSCSPISGHRSVSWYQQTPGQGLQFLFEYFSETQRNKGNFPGRFSGRQFSNSRSEMNVSTLELGDSALYLCASSLEWDRVVDEQFFGPGTRLTVL.

This clonotype was observed many times. The J gene is TRBJ2-1, the V gene TRBV20-1; no reliable D call. Germline CDR1 and CDR2: DFQATT and SNEGSKA (reference sequence). This CDR3 region has 11 residues. This CDR3 reads CSGTRYNEQFF. The CDR3 region has the DNA TGCAGCGGCACCAGGTACAATGAGCAGTTCTTC.

The chain combines TRBV4-2 with TRBJ2-1, with D possibly being TRBD1 (5 bases). The CDR3 is 17 amino acids. Germline assignment: CDR1 LGHNA and CDR2 YNFKEQ. V lost 0 bases to trimming and J lost 0 bases, with 12 bases between them. CDR3 sequence reads: CASSQEGLLSSYNEQFF. For the CDR3, the DNA is TGTGCCAGCAGCCAAGAGGGGCTACTGAGCTCCTACAATGAGCAGTTCTTC.

The chain couples TRBV30 to TRBJ1-2, with D perhaps matching TRBD1 (5 bases). Trimming left V 4 bases short and J 4 bases short, with 13 bases between. Germline lookup yields CDR1 GTSNPN and CDR2 SVGIG (reference sequence). This CDR3 has 13 amino acids. CDR3 loop: CAWKIKGIYGYTF. In DNA form, the CDR3 reads TGTGCCTGGAAAATAAAGGGGATCTATGGCTACACCTTC.

At least ten counts were recorded for this clonotype. The chain carries TRBV7-9 and TRBJ2-7, with 10 bases lining up with TRBD1. Germline assignment: CDR1 SEHNR and CDR2 FQNEAQ (reference sequence). Trimming at V came to 6 bases and at J to 5 bases, leaving 10 bases not matched to a gene. This CDR3 is 15 amino acids long. For the CDR3, the DNA is TGTGCCAGCAGTACGTCCGGGACAGGGGAAAACGAGCAGTACTTC. Translation gives CASSTSGTGENEQYF.

This clonotype was counted ten times or more. The V and J genes are TRBV7-2 and TRBJ1-4; weak D call: TRBD1 (6 bases). Trimming left V 2 bases short and J 5 bases short, with 12 bases between. CDR1 and CDR2 (germline): SGHTA, FQGNSA. The CDR3 spans 15 residues. This CDR3 reads CASSLSGAGNEKLFF. CDR3 DNA sequence: TGTGCCAGCAGCTTATCGGGGGCGGGGAATGAAAAACTGTTTTTT.

This clonotype came up many times. V usage is TRBV15 and J usage is TRBJ2-3; tentative D call: TRBD1 (5 bases). CDR1 is LNHNV, CDR2 YYDKDF, per germline (reference sequence). CDR3 size: 15 residues. Deletions cut 3 bases from V and 9 bases from J, with 19 bases between. CDR3 sequence: CATSSPNRTPGTQYF. DNA for the CDR3: TGTGCCACCAGCAGTCCCAACAGGACCCCCGGGACGCAGTATTTT.

This clonotype was seen at least ten times. The gene calls are TRBV28 and TRBJ2-1; TRBD2 matches 12 bases. The V and J ends lost 5 bases and 7 bases, in that order; junction bases with no gene match: 3. Germline CDR1 MDHEN, CDR2 SYDVKM. CDR3 length equals 14 residues. The CDR3 nucleotides are TGTGCCAGCAGTACCGGACTAGCGGGGAATGAGCAGTTCTTC. It yields the protein CASSTGLAGNEQFF.

The sample holds many counts of this clonotype. The CDR3: CASSFWPGLASDTQYF. The CDR3 DNA reads as TGTGCCAGCAGTTTCTGGCCCGGACTAGCTTCAGATACGCAGTATTTT. This rearrangement joins TRBV28 to TRBJ2-3, with TRBD2 identical over 8 bases. The junction had 9 bases not matched to a gene; V was cut back by 3 bases and J by 4 bases. The CDR3 length is 16 residues. Germline V gene sequence: CDR1 MDHEN, CDR2 SYDVKM. Combining the CDR3 with reference TRBV28 and TRBJ2-3 gives the whole variable domain DVKVTQSSRYLVKRTGEKVFLECVQDMDHENMFWYRQDPGLGLRLIYFSYDVKMKEKGDIPEGYSVSREKKERFSLILESASTNQTSMYLCASSFWPGLASDTQYFGPGTRLTVL.

This clonotype was counted a few times. The rearrangement links TRBV28 to TRBJ2-7; 9 bases map to TRBD1. Per the germline V gene, CDR1 is MDHEN and CDR2 is SYDVKM. CDR3 length: 15 amino acids. After removal of 8 bases from V and 5 bases from J, the junction contained 13 bases not matched to a gene. This CDR3 is CASSRRDREFDEQYF. The DNA of the CDR3 is TGTGCCAGCTCGCGCCGGGACAGGGAATTCGACGAGCAGTACTTC. The full variable domain, completed using reference TRBV28 and TRBJ2-7, is DVKVTQSSRYLVKRTGEKVFLECVQDMDHENMFWYRQDPGLGLRLIYFSYDVKMKEKGDIPEGYSVSREKKERFSLILESASTNQTSMYLCASSRRDREFDEQYFGPGTRLTVT.

This clonotype was observed many times. V and J are TRBV10-3 and TRBJ2-1; 8 bases are a match to TRBD1. This CDR3 has 12 residues. CDR1 is ENHRY and CDR2 is SYGVKD in the germline V gene. J lost 10 bases, V lost 6 bases, and 5 bases had no gene match. The CDR3 region has the DNA TGTGCCATCAGCCGCGACAGGGGAGAGCAGTTCTTC. Translation: CAISRDRGEQFF.

The CDR3 bases are TGTGCCAGCCGAATCCGGGACAGGGCCTCTGGCTACACCTTC. It is translated as CASRIRDRASGYTF. The chain uses TRBV27 and TRBJ1-2, with 9 bases that match TRBD1. CDR3 length: 14 amino acids. J lost 7 bases, V lost 8 bases, and 11 bases had no gene match. Germline V gene lookup returns CDR1 MNHEY and CDR2 SMNVEV (reference sequence).

This clonotype showed up many times. This chain connects TRBV20-1 to TRBJ2-2; no definite D call. V lost 6 bases to trimming and J lost 5 bases, with 10 bases between them. The CDR3 covers 12 residues. Germline V CDR1 and CDR2: DFQATT, SNEGSKA (reference sequence). The CDR3 nucleotides are TGCAGTGCCCGAACCAGAACCGGGGAGCTGTTTTTT. Translated, it gives CSARTRTGELFF.

This clonotype was detected many times. V gene TRBV7-2 combines with J gene TRBJ2-3; D possibly matches TRBD1 or TRBD2 (5 bases each). This CDR3 region has 15 residues. V was clipped by 5 bases and J by 2 bases, with 14 bases between them. Germline-derived CDR1 and CDR2 are SGHTA and FQGNSA. CDR3 loop: CASSLTGAFTDTQYF. The CDR3 DNA follows: TGTGCCAGCAGCCTTACCGGGGCCTTCACAGATACGCAGTATTTT. The whole variable domain, filled in from reference TRBV7-2 and TRBJ2-3, reads GAGVSQSPSNKVTEKGKDVELRCDPISGHTALYWYRQSLGQGLEFLIYFQGNSAPDKSGLPSDRFSAERTGGSVSTLTIQRTQQEDSAVYLCASSLTGAFTDTQYFGPGTRLTVL.

This clonotype was detected ten times or more. The chain uses TRBV11-2 and TRBJ2-2; no reliable D call. The V gene lost 10 bases and the J gene lost 3 bases, with 9 bases spanning the gap. The CDR3 is 12 residues long. In germline, CDR1 is SGHAT, CDR2 FQNNGV. The CDR3 nucleotides are TGTGCCACCAACGTCTACACCGGGGAGCTGTTTTTT. It encodes CATNVYTGELFF.

This clonotype was detected many times. The V call is TRBV5-1, the J call TRBJ2-1; weak D call: TRBD2 (5 bases). Germline CDR1 and CDR2: SGHRS and YFSETQ. The CDR3 length is 15 residues. The V gene lost 0 bases and the J gene lost 6 bases, with 13 bases spanning the gap. Here the CDR3 reads CASSLDRAAGNEQFF. CDR3 in DNA: TGCGCCAGCAGCTTGGACCGGGCCGCGGGCAATGAGCAGTTCTTC.

In its sample, this clonotype was seen many times. V gene TRBV27 combines with J gene TRBJ1-1; D not resolved. From germline, CDR1 is MNHEY and CDR2 SMNVEV (reference sequence). Trimming removed 2 bases from V and 5 bases from J, with 15 bases in between. CDR3 length: 15 amino acids. The CDR3 is CASSLIPTARTEAFF. Written as DNA, the CDR3 is TGTGCCAGCAGTTTAATCCCCACGGCAAGGACTGAAGCTTTCTTT.

This clonotype was observed at least ten times. The chain recombines TRBV28 with TRBJ2-7; D is perhaps TRBD2 (6 bases). CDR1 and CDR2 (germline): MDHEN, SYDVKM. The CDR3 is 13 residues long. V lost 6 bases to trimming and J lost 3 bases, with 12 bases between them. The CDR3 is CASRTTRYYEQYF. The CDR3 coding sequence is TGTGCCAGCAGAACGACTAGATACTACGAGCAGTACTTC.

This chain links TRBV7-6 with TRBJ2-7; 7 bases are shared with TRBD1. From germline, CDR1 is SGHVS and CDR2 FNYEAQ. After removal of 2 bases from V and 5 bases from J, the junction contained 6 bases not matched to a gene. The CDR3 sequence is 14 residues long. The CDR3 loop is CASSLTQGDDEQYF. The CDR3 DNA is TGTGCCAGCAGCTTAACCCAGGGGGACGACGAGCAGTACTTC.

This rearrangement joins TRBV28 to TRBJ2-7, with 8 bases lining up with TRBD1. Germline V gene data show CDR1 as MDHEN and CDR2 as SYDVKM. The CDR3 contains 14 residues. The junction had 7 bases not matched to a gene; V was cut back by 4 bases and J by 5 bases. The CDR3 coding sequence is TGTGCCAGCAGTTACCAGGGGGCGCTCAACGAGCAGTACTTC. It translates to CASSYQGALNEQYF.

This clonotype has at least ten counts. In nucleotides, the CDR3 is TGCGCCAGCAGCTCCGGGACAGCCGGAGCCCTGTACACTGAAGCTTTCTTT. Residues: CASSSGTAGALYTEAFF. This rearrangement joins TRBV5-1 to TRBJ1-1, with 7 bases aligning to TRBD1. This CDR3 has 17 residues. CDR1 is SGHRS, CDR2 YFSETQ, per germline. Trimming took 3 bases from V and 3 from J; bases not matched to a gene: 14.

This clonotype was found once. Lacking the conserved final phenylalanine or tryptophan, this CDR3 likely reflects a read error. The gene calls are TRBV5-1 and TRBJ1-3; TRBD1 matches at 7 bases. This CDR3 is 15 amino acids long. J lost 3 bases, V lost 4 bases, and 7 bases had no gene match. The germline gives CDR1 SGHRS, CDR2 YFSETQ. Here the CDR3 DNA reads TGCGCCAGCAGCCCCCCAGGGGGAGATGGAAACACCATATATTCT. Translation: CASSPPGGDGNTIYS.

This clonotype was recorded many times. The chain uses TRBV29-1 and TRBJ2-7; perhaps TRBD1 as D (5 bases). CDR1 SQVTM and CDR2 ANQGSEA come from the germline V gene. V was shortened by 5 bases and J by 0 bases, with 8 bases between the two germline ends. The CDR3 sequence is 12 residues long. CDR3 residues: CSVYRSSYEQYF. For the CDR3, the DNA is TGCAGCGTTTACAGGAGCTCCTACGAGCAGTACTTC.

This clonotype was detected many times. The chain carries TRBV29-1 and TRBJ2-7; 11 bases map to TRBD2. This CDR3 region has 14 residues. CDR1 and CDR2 from the germline V gene are SQVTM and ANQGSEA. The ends lost 7 bases at V and 1 base at J; junction bases unmatched: 6. CDR3 sequence reads: CSARTSGFSYEQYF. CDR3 nucleotides: TGCAGCGCCCGGACTAGCGGGTTTTCCTACGAGCAGTACTTC.